Described below is a single T cell receptor beta chain sequence and its context. What it binds is unknown. Despite likely unrecorded immune exposures, the donors were nominally healthy at the time of sampling. The CDR3 length is 14 residues. Looked up from germline, CDR1 is MRHNA and CDR2 is SNTAGT. The V and J ends lost 3 bases and 3 bases respectively, with 10 bases between them. This sample was taken from a study of cytomegalovirus exposure and HLA in healthy donors. Study results and limitations: Diagnosis of cytomegalovirus status made by the classifier reportedly showed high specificity and sensitivity.

PCR employed 60 Vbeta and 13 Jbeta primers. Repertoires were generated with immunoSEQ multiplex PCR, while TCRdb's copy carries only in-frame clones and drops some. The table records 170,000 or so clones, around 80% of them present only once. Sequenced sample: PBMCs. The chain links TRBV6-4 to TRBJ2-3, with a possible D match to TRBD2 (6 bases). The sequence was collected from a young man in good health and CMV-seropositive. The CDR3 region is CASSETSGTDTQYF. In DNA form, the CDR3 reads TGTGCCAGCAGTGAAACCAGCGGGACAGATACGCAGTATTTT.